The present entry profiles one T cell receptor beta chain with its context. Donors in Cohort 3 who had recovered were those with two negative PCRs, healthcare professional clearance, or resolution of their symptoms. The entry originates in a study of blood T cell repertoires in COVID-19. Germline loops: CDR1 MNHEY, CDR2 SVGAGI. This CDR3 has 11 amino acids. The V end lost 6 bases, the J end lost 5 bases, and 7 bases lay between the germline ends. TCRdb's table, derived via immunoSEQ multiplex PCR, lists solely in-frame clones and lacks some. The sample includes a few hundred thousand clones, roughly 90% seen only once; the top ten take 2.5% to 3.5%.

This sequence originates from a woman in her 30s who had recovered from COVID-19. Material for sequencing was PBMCs or T cells enriched from blood (not recorded which). This chain connects TRBV6-5 to TRBJ2-5, with unresolved D. The DNA of the CDR3 is TGTGCCAGCAGCCAACAGGAGACCCAGTACTTC. This sequence encodes CASSQQETQYF.